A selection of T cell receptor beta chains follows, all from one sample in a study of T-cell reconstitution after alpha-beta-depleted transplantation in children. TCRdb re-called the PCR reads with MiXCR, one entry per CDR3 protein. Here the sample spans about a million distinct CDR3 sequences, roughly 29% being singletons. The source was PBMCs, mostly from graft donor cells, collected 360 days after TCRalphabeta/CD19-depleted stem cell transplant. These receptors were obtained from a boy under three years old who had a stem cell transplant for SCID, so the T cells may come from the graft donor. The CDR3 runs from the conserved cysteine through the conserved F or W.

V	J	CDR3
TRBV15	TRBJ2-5	CATSPYGASGETQYF
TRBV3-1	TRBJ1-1	CASRRTMNTEAFF
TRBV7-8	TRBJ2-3	CASRLGGADTQYF
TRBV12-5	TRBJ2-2	CASGPGTLNTGELFF
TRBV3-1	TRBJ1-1	CASSQQGFNTEAFF
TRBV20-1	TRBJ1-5	CSAGTGLSNQPQHF
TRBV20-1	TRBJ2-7	CSASPGGESYEQYF
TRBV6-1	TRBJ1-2	CASRGNRGYGYTF
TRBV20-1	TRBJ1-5	CSANRQGAGNQPQHF
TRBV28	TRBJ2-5	CASSSPSGGGLRAQYF
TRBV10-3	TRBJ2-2	CAISGPPALTGELFF
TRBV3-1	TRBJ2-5	CASRQTGEGETQYF
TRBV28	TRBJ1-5	CASSSLGGFLRGQPQHF
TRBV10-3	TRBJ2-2	CATRGGSGELFF
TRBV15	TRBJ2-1	CATSGGPGYNEQFF
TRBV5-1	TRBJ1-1	CASSLGDSGTEAFF
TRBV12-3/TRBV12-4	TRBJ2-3	CASSATRPTQYF
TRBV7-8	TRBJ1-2	CASSSGLLRLSFYGYTF
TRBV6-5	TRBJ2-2	CASSYRGRITGELFF
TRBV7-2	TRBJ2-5	CASSRAGASTQETQYF
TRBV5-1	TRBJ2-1	CASSLDTSTYNEQFF
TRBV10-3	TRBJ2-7	CAISDFAIGGWLNEQYF
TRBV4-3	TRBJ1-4	CASSQEVREKLFF
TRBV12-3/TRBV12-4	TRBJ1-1	CASQARGTVEAFF
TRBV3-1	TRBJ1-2	CASSPRDRGHNGYTF
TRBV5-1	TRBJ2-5	CASRLTGPHETQYF
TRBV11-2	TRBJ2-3	CASSLKVRGGQGTDTQYF
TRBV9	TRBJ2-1	CASSVGIWGSSYNEQFF
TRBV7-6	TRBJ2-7	CASSLDAGSFSYEQYF
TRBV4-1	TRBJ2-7	CASSQGLGTASEQYF
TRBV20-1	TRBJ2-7	CSAMRGPYEQYF